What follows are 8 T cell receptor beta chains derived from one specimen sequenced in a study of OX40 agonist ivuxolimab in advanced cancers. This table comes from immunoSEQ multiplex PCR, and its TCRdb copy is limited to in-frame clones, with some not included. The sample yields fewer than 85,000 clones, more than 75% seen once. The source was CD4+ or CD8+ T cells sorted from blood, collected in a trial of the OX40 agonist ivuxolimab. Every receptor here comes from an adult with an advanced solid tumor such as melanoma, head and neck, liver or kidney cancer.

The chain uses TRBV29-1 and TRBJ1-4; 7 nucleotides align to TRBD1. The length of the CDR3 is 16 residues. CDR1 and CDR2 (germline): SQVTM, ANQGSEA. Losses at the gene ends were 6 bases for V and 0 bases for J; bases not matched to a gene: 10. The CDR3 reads CSVSPGQLTTNEKLFF. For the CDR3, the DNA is TGCAGCGTCTCACCGGGACAGCTTACAACTAATGAAAAACTGTTTTTT.

The chain's CDR3 is CAISESRTGHLSSYNEQFF. The CDR3 bases are TGTGCCATCAGTGAGTCGCGGACAGGACACCTGAGCTCCTACAATGAGCAGTTCTTC. The chain carries TRBV10-3 and TRBJ2-1; 7 nucleotides align to TRBD1. This CDR3 contains 19 residues. Germline lookup yields CDR1 ENHRY and CDR2 SYGVKD. J gave up 0 bases and V 0 bases, and 11 bases lay outside the gene matches.

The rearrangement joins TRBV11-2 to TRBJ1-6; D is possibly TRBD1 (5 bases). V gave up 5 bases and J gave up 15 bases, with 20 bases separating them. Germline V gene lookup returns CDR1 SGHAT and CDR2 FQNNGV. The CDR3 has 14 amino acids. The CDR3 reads CASSPPGTARDLHF. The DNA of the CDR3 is TGTGCCAGCAGCCCCCCCGGGACGGCCCGTGACCTCCACTTT.

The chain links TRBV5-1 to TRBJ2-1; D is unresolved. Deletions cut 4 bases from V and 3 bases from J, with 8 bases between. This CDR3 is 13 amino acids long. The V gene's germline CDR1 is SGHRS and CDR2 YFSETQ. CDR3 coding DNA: TGCGCCAGCAGCCGGACGGACTACAATGAGCAGTTCTTC. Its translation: CASSRTDYNEQFF.

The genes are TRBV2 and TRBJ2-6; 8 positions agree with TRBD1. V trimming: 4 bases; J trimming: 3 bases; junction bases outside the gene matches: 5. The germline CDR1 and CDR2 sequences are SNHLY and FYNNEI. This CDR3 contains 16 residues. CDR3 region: CASSGVRGLGANVLTF. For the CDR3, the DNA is TGTGCCAGCAGTGGGGTCAGGGGGCTTGGGGCCAACGTCCTGACTTTC.

For the CDR3, the DNA is TGCGCCAGCAGCCAAGAGGGTCCAGGGATGAACACTGAAGCTTTCTTT. Translated: CASSQEGPGMNTEAFF. This chain uses TRBV4-1 with TRBJ1-1, with D perhaps TRBD1 (5 bases). CDR1 and CDR2 from the germline V gene are MGHRA and YSYEKL. V shed 0 bases and J shed 0 bases, with 11 bases lying between them. The CDR3 is 16 residues long.

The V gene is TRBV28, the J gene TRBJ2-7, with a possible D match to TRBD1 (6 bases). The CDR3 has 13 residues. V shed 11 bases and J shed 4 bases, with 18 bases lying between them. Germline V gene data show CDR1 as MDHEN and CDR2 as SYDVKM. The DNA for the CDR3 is TGTGCCGCTTTAGGACAGCTACCTTACGAGCAGTACTTC. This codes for CAALGQLPYEQYF.

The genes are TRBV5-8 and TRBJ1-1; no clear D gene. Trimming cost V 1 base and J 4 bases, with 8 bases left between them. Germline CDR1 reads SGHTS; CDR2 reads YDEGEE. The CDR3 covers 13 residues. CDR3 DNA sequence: TGTGCCAGCAGCTTGTGGGCTGCCACTGAAGCTTTCTTT. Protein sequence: CASSLWAATEAFF.